What follows describes a single T cell receptor (beta chain). This specimen comes from a study of blood T cell repertoires in COVID-19. In the study overall: Sites in the United States, Italy and Spain provided acute and convalescent COVID-19 samples. PBMCs, B-cell-depleted T cells, or T cells provided the cDNA or gDNA that made up the material.

Per the original methods: Nucleated cell number was recorded as an estimate derived from reference gene primer amplification. Profiling relied on immunoSEQ multiplex PCR, and the TCRdb table lists in-frame clones only, not all of them. That table supplies the V and J calls and clone size; D and trimming were determined from the DNA. The table lists hundreds of thousands of clones, 85% of them singletons. The V gene's germline CDR1 is MNHNY and CDR2 SVGAGI (reference sequence). CDR3 length: 12 residues. V lost 6 bases and J 15 bases, leaving 15 bases between the germline ends. The clonotype comes from a woman under 30 with acute or convalescent COVID-19. Sequences were obtained from peripheral blood. The rearrangement joins TRBV6-6 to TRBJ1-6; D perhaps matches TRBD1 (5 bases). Written as DNA, the CDR3 is TGTGCCAGCAGCCTCGGGGGGGGAAGCCTCCACTTT. It specifies CASSLGGGSLHF.